These T cell receptor beta chains were read from a single sample in a study of T cell responses to AZD1222 COVID-19 vaccine. The method was immunoSEQ multiplex PCR; TCRdb's version includes in-frame clones alone and lacks a portion of them. The sample includes about 61,000 clones, roughly 89% seen only once; the top ten take just under 5%. The sample in question was peripheral blood, obtained on day 0 of AZD1222 vaccination. The receptor source for this set is an adult in good health. Each CDR3 is given with its conserved first and last residue. A D gene is named only where the DNA matches it firmly. Clone size, where shown, is once, few, many, or a class for clones that have expanded.

CASRGWTPGSYEQYF,TGTGCCAGCAGGGGGTGGACCCCCGGCTCCTACGAGCAGTACTTC,NA,TRBV6-5,TRBJ2-7,few
CASSLGAASEKLFF,TGTGCCAGCAGCTTAGGGGCCGCGAGTGAAAAACTGTTTTTT,NA,TRBV7-2,TRBJ1-4,NA
CASSPRTSGGADTQYF,TGTGCCAGCAGCCCGAGGACTAGCGGGGGTGCAGATACGCAGTATTTT,TRBD2,TRBV7-3,TRBJ2-3,NA
CASGLGRHTEAFF,TGTGCTAGTGGTTTGGGGAGGCACACTGAAGCTTTCTTT,NA,TRBV12-5,TRBJ1-1,NA
CASSLRDRRSYNSPLHF,TGTGCCAGCAGTTTAAGGGACAGGCGATCCTATAATTCACCCCTCCACTTT,TRBD1,TRBV27,TRBJ1-6,NA
CASSSTATNEKLFF,TGCGCCAGCAGCTCCACGGCAACTAATGAAAAACTGTTTTTT,NA,TRBV5-1,TRBJ1-4,NA
CASHDRGRGNEQFF,TGTGCCAGCCACGACAGGGGGCGCGGCAATGAGCAGTTCTTC,TRBD1,TRBV2,TRBJ2-1,NA
CASSLNQANYGYTF,TGTGCCAGCAGTTTAAATCAAGCTAACTATGGCTACACCTTC,NA,TRBV28,TRBJ1-2,NA
CASSGQNYGYTF,TGTGCCAGTAGTGGACAGAACTATGGCTACACCTTC,NA,TRBV19,TRBJ1-2,NA
CASSPGGASLRNEQFF,TGTGCCAGCAGCCCGGGGGGGGCTAGTTTAAGGAATGAGCAGTTCTTC,TRBD2,TRBV3-1/TRBV3-2,TRBJ2-1,NA
CASSSLGRGLNQPQHF,TGTGCCAGCAGCTCCCTCGGAAGGGGGTTAAATCAGCCCCAGCATTTT,NA,TRBV5-6,TRBJ1-5,NA
CASSYSGQVSYEQYF,TGTGCCAGCAGTTACTCCGGACAGGTTTCCTACGAGCAGTACTTC,TRBD1,TRBV6-5,TRBJ2-7,NA
CASSPLGPRLGLGYTF,TGTGCCAGCAGTCCCCTGGGGCCAAGGTTGGGCCTAGGCTACACCTTC,NA,TRBV27,TRBJ1-2,NA
CASSQKRDPANYGYTF,TGTGCCAGCAGCCAAAAAAGGGACCCAGCAAACTATGGCTACACCTTC,NA,TRBV4-2,TRBJ1-2,NA
CASSSAGTHYNSPLHF,TGTGCCAGCTCATCCGCCGGGACACACTATAATTCACCCCTCCACTTT,NA,TRBV18,TRBJ1-6,NA
CASSLATERGQFF,TGTGCCAGCAGCTTAGCGACCGAGCGTGGGCAGTTCTTC,NA,TRBV7-2,TRBJ2-1,NA
CASSLQQNTEAFF,TGTGCCAGCAGTTTACAGCAAAACACTGAAGCTTTCTTT,NA,TRBV11-1,TRBJ1-1,NA
CASSPPLSSSGNTIYF,TGTGCCAGCTCACCGCCCTTGAGCAGCTCTGGAAACACCATATATTTT,NA,TRBV18,TRBJ1-3,NA
CASSPAGENMNTEAFF,TGTGCCAGCTCTCCAGCAGGGGAAAACATGAACACTGAAGCTTTCTTT,NA,TRBV18,TRBJ1-1,NA
CASSGEYGYTF,TGTGCCAGCAGCGGGGAGTATGGCTACACCTTC,NA,TRBV9,TRBJ1-2,NA